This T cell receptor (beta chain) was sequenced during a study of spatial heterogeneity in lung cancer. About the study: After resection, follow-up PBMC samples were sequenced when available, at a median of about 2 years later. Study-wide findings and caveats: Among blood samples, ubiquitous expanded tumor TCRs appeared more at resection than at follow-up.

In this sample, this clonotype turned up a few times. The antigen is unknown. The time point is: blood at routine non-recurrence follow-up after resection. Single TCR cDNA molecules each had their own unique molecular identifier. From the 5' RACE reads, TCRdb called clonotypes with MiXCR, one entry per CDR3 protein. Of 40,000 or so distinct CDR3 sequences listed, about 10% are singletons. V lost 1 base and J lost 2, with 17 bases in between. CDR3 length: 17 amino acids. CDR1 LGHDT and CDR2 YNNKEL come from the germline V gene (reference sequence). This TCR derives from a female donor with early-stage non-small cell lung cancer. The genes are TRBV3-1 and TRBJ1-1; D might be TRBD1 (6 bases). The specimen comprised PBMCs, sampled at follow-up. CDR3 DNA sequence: TGTGCCAGCAGCCAAGGGTATTCAAGGGGGGTAAACACTGAAGCTTTCTTT. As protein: CASSQGYSRGVNTEAFF.